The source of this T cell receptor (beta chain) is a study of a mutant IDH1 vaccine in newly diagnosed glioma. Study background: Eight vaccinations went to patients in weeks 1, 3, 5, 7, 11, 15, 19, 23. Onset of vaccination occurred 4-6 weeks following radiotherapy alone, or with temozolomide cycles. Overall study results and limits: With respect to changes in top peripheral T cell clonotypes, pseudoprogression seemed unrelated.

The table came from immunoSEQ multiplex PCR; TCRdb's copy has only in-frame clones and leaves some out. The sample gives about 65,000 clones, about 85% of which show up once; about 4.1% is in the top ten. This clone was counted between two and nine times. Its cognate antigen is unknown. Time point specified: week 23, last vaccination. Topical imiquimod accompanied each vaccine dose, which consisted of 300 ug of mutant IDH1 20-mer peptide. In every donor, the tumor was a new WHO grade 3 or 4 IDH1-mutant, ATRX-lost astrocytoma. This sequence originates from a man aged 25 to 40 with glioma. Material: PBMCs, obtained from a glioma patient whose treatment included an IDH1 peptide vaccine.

This CDR3 is CASSLRGTERLVGKNTEAFF. Here the CDR3 DNA reads TGCGCCAGCAGCTTGCGCGGGACGGAGAGGCTCGTGGGGAAGAACACTGAAGCTTTCTTT. This rearrangement joins TRBV5-1 to TRBJ1-1; possibly TRBD1 for D (5 bases). V lost 1 base, J lost 1 base, and 26 bases lay in between. The germline gives CDR1 SGHRS, CDR2 YFSETQ. The CDR3 is 20 amino acids. Drawing the rest from reference TRBV5-1 and TRBJ1-1, the complete variable domain is KAGVTQTPRYLIKTRGQQVTLSCSPISGHRSVSWYQQTPGQGLQFLFEYFSETQRNKGNFPGRFSGRQFSNSRSEMNVSTLELGDSALYLCASSLRGTERLVGKNTEAFFGQGTRLTVV.